The 6 T cell receptor beta chains presented below share a single source sample, sequenced in a study of vaccination and CD4 T cells after COVID-19. Treatment described: roughly 10-day PBMC culture with coronavirus spike peptide pools or control peptides (ViraFEST assay). The study sequenced cultured CD4+ T cell DNA using the Oncomine TCR Beta short-read assay. TCRdb used MiXCR to reprocess the PCR reads, holding one entry per CDR3 protein. The sample contains about 10,000 distinct CDR3 sequences, around 50% of which appear only once. Their recognized antigens are unknown. Sequenced: CD4+ T cells from blood, cultured in vitro. The receptors shown here come from a human donor who had recovered from COVID-19.

This clonotype has just a few counts. Sequence at one end of the junction differs from germline and may be a read error. The chain employs TRBV20-1 and TRBJ2-4, with 9 nucleotides matching TRBD1. Germline values: CDR1 DFQATT, CDR2 SNEGSKA (reference sequence). The CDR3 runs 16 residues. The CDR3 is CSARGTGMIGKNIQYF. For the CDR3, the DNA is TGCAGTGCGAGAGGGACAGGGATGATAGGCAAAAACATTCAGTACTTC.

Only a few counts were recorded for this clonotype. V is TRBV7-8 and J is TRBJ1-3; D is uncertain. CDR3 length: 17 amino acids. Between the trimmed V and J ends, which lost 3 bases and 0 bases, there was a span of 15 bases. Germline V CDR1 and CDR2: SGHVS, FQNEAQ. The CDR3 nucleotides read TGTGCCAGCAGCTTTGGGCACTCTCTTAGCTCTGGAAACACCATATATTTT. Residues: CASSFGHSLSSGNTIYF.

CDR3 sequence: CASSLEAGVNSPLHF. In nucleotides, the CDR3 is TGTGCCAGCAGCTTGGAGGCAGGGGTGAATTCACCCCTCCACTTT. V usage is TRBV5-5 and J usage is TRBJ1-6; D is perhaps TRBD1 (6 bases). The germline V gene encodes CDR1 SGHKS and CDR2 YYEKEE (reference sequence). The V and J ends lost 0 bases and 7 bases respectively, with 11 bases between them. CDR3 size: 15 residues.

This rearrangement joins TRBV6-1 to TRBJ1-6, with D uncertain. This CDR3 region has 15 residues. Germline CDR1 is MNHNS and CDR2 is SASEGT. V gave up 1 base and J gave up 8 bases, with 12 bases separating them. The DNA for the CDR3 is TGTGCCAGCAGTGAAGGGCGGGTACAGCATTCACCCCTCCACTTT. This sequence encodes CASSEGRVQHSPLHF.

This chain connects TRBV10-3 to TRBJ2-1; 11 bases are a match to TRBD2. The CDR3 loop spans 19 amino acids. V lost 4 bases and J lost 0; bases outside the gene matches: 11. Germline V gives CDR1 ENHRY, CDR2 SYGVKD. DNA for the CDR3: TGTGCCATCAGTGGTTTAGCTAGCGGGGGGTTGAGCTCCTACAATGAGCAGTTCTTC. Protein: CAISGLASGGLSSYNEQFF.

This clonotype was detected once. The CDR3 DNA reads TGTGCCAGCAGTGACTGGGGACAGGCCCCCTACGAGCAGTACTTC. Protein: CASSDWGQAPYEQYF. The rearrangement uses TRBV6-1 and TRBJ2-7, with TRBD1 matching over 8 bases. V lost 3 bases, J lost 2 bases, and 6 bases stayed unmatched. The CDR3 sequence is 15 residues long. Per germline, CDR1 MNHNS and CDR2 SASEGT.